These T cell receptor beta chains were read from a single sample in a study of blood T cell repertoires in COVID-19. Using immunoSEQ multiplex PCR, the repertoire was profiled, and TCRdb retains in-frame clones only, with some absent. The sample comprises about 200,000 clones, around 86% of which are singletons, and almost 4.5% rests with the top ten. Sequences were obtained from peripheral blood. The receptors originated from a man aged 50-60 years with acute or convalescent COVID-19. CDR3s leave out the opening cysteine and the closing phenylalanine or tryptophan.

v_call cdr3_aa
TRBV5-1 ASSLTPTVSYNSPLH
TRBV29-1 SGSQGWTEAF
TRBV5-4 ASSLDSWKKETQY
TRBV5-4 ASSLWSGEQY
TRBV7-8 ASSLRDNTEAF
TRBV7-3 ASSLRPGGATDTQY
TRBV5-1 ASSSRGAPYEQY
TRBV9 ASSPTSGGQEQF
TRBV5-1 ASSGTTGGYGYT
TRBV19 ASSNRGPYSNQPQH
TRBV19 AISQGAMGYGYT
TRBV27 ASSMGQGAQIPKNIQY
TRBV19 ASRYRGPSTGELF
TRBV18 ASSLTGSGKGDTQY
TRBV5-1 ASSSMARGTDTQY
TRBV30 AWTGENNSPLH
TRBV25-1 ASSLLQGADTQY
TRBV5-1 ASSLEPSPFSGNTIY
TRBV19 ASRQQGFDQPQH
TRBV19 ASSMGQYYSGANVLT
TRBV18 ASSGQNEQF
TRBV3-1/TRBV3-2 ASSLRGQGRTDTQY
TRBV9 ASSVGGDIYQPQH
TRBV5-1 ASAKQGGRGPGANVLT
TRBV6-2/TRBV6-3 ASSRDRDTEAF
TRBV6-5 ASTPEVSYNSPLH
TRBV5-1 ASSVSGQGGTDTQY
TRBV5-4 ASSLAGGMNTGELF
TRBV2 ASSEQRGFYEQY
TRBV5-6 ASSQGLGRTGELF
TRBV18 ASSPQLQGST
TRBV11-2 ASSSRGTNEKLF
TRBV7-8 ASRQQNTEAF
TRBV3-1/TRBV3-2 ASSQGTLAGKETQY
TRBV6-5 ASSLRGGELF
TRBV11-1 ASGEGDYGYT